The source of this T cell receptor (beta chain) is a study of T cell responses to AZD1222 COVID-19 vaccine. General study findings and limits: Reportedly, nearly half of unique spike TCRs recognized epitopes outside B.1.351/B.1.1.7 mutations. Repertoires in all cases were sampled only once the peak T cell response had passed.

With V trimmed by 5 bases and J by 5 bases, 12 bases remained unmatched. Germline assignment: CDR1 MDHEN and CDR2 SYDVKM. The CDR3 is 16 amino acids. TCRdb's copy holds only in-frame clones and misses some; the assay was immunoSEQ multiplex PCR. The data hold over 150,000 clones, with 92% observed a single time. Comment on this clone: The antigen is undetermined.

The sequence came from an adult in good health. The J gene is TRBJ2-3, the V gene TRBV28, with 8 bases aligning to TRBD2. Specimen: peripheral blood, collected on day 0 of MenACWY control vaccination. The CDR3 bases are TGTGCCAGCAGTACCTACACGGGACTAGTGGGAGATACGCAGTATTTT. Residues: CASSTYTGLVGDTQYF.